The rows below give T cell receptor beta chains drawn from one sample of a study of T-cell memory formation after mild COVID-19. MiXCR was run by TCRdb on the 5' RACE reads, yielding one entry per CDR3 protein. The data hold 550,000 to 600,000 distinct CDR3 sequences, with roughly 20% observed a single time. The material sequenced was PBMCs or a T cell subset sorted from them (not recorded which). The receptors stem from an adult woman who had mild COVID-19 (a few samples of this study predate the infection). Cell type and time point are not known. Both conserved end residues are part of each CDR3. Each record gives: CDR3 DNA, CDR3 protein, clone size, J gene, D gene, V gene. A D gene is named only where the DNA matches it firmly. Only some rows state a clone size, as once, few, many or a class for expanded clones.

DNA: TGTGCCAGCACAGGGGACTACCCGGTGACCCAGTACTTC
CDR3: CASTGDYPVTQYF
size: few
J: TRBJ2-5
D: -
V: TRBV6-2/TRBV6-3

DNA: TGTGCCAGCAGTTACTCGAACGGTGGAGCTGAAGCTTTCTTT
CDR3: CASSYSNGGAEAFF
size: few
J: TRBJ1-1
D: -
V: TRBV6-2/TRBV6-3

DNA: TGTGCCACCAGTGATCACCCTGGAACTAGCGGGGGCCTCTCCTACAATGAGCAGTTCTTC
CDR3: CATSDHPGTSGGLSYNEQFF
size: -
J: TRBJ2-1
D: TRBD2
V: TRBV24-1

DNA: TGCAGCGTTGCTATTGCGGGTTCCAATGAGCAGTTCTTC
CDR3: CSVAIAGSNEQFF
size: -
J: TRBJ2-1
D: -
V: TRBV29-1

DNA: TGTGCCAGCAGCAAAACCGGGACAGCGAAAGAGACCCAGTACTTC
CDR3: CASSKTGTAKETQYF
size: few
J: TRBJ2-5
D: TRBD1
V: TRBV7-6

DNA: TGTGCCAGCAGCTGGACAGGGGGCTCCCTAGTAGTTAATCAGCCCCAGCATTTT
CDR3: CASSWTGGSLVVNQPQHF
size: -
J: TRBJ1-5
D: TRBD1
V: TRBV27

DNA: TGTGCCAGCAGTTTATATCCTAGCAGTCGGTACAATGAGCAGTTCTTC
CDR3: CASSLYPSSRYNEQFF
size: -
J: TRBJ2-1
D: -
V: TRBV28

DNA: TGTGCCAGCAGTGGATCTCAGGGCTTGGGTGAAAAACTGTTTTTT
CDR3: CASSGSQGLGEKLFF
size: -
J: TRBJ1-4
D: -
V: TRBV25-1

DNA: TGTGCCAGCAGCTCGACCCCTAGTGGGACCCTCCACTTT
CDR3: CASSSTPSGTLHF
size: few
J: TRBJ1-6
D: -
V: TRBV7-3

DNA: TGCGCCAGCAGATGGACTGCCACCGGGGAGCTGTTTTTT
CDR3: CASRWTATGELFF
size: few
J: TRBJ2-2
D: -
V: TRBV23-1

DNA: TGCGCCAGCAGCAAGGACGGAAGTAGCAATCAGCCCCAGCATTTT
CDR3: CASSKDGSSNQPQHF
size: -
J: TRBJ1-5
D: -
V: TRBV5-1

DNA: TGTGCCAGCAGCGGAGGACTAGCGGGGGACTACGATGAGCAGTTCTTC
CDR3: CASSGGLAGDYDEQFF
size: few
J: TRBJ2-1
D: TRBD2
V: TRBV9

DNA: TGTGCCAGCAGCTCGAGATGGACGGTAACCGGGGAGCTGTTTTTT
CDR3: CASSSRWTVTGELFF
size: few
J: TRBJ2-2
D: -
V: TRBV7-2

DNA: TGCGCCAGCAGCTTGACTAGCGGATTTTACGAGCAGTACTTC
CDR3: CASSLTSGFYEQYF
size: few
J: TRBJ2-7
D: TRBD2
V: TRBV5-1

DNA: TGTGCCATCAGTGATCCAACTAGCGGAGCCACCTACGAGCAGTACTTC
CDR3: CAISDPTSGATYEQYF
size: -
J: TRBJ2-7
D: TRBD2
V: TRBV10-3

DNA: TGCGCCAGCAGCTCCGGGACTAGCGACGCAGATACGCAGTATTTT
CDR3: CASSSGTSDADTQYF
size: -
J: TRBJ2-3
D: TRBD2
V: TRBV5-1

DNA: TGCAGTATACCAAAATCACCTTATGGCTACACCTTC
CDR3: CSIPKSPYGYTF
size: -
J: TRBJ1-2
D: -
V: TRBV29-1

DNA: TGTGCCAGCAGCCAAGACGGGCTCCGAGAGACCCAGTACTTC
CDR3: CASSQDGLRETQYF
size: -
J: TRBJ2-5
D: -
V: TRBV11-3

DNA: TGCAGTGTCATACTCCTCACTCTGAGCACAGATACGCAGTATTTT
CDR3: CSVILLTLSTDTQYF
size: few
J: TRBJ2-3
D: -
V: TRBV20-1

DNA: TGCGCCAGCAGCCAAGGAATGGTCTCCGAGCAGTACTTC
CDR3: CASSQGMVSEQYF
size: -
J: TRBJ2-7
D: -
V: TRBV4-3

DNA: TGCAGCGTTGGAGACAGTGCTGGGGCCAACGTCCTGACTTTC
CDR3: CSVGDSAGANVLTF
size: few
J: TRBJ2-6
D: -
V: TRBV29-1

DNA: TGTGCCAGCAGCGAGGGGACAGGGGCTTTAGACAATTCACCCCTCCACTTT
CDR3: CASSEGTGALDNSPLHF
size: -
J: TRBJ1-6
D: TRBD1
V: TRBV9

DNA: TGTGCCAGCAGCCCTAGCCGGGGTGTCACAGATACGCAGTATTTT
CDR3: CASSPSRGVTDTQYF
size: few
J: TRBJ2-3
D: -
V: TRBV7-3

DNA: TGTGCCAGCAGCCATAATAATGAAAAACTGTTTTTT
CDR3: CASSHNNEKLFF
size: -
J: TRBJ1-4
D: -
V: TRBV14

DNA: TGTGCCAGCAGCTTCAAGCGGGGGGGCTCGGCAGATACGCAGTATTTT
CDR3: CASSFKRGGSADTQYF
size: once
J: TRBJ2-3
D: TRBD2
V: TRBV5-4

DNA: TGTGCCAGTAGAATTACGGATTACAATCAGCCCCAGCATTTT
CDR3: CASRITDYNQPQHF
size: once
J: TRBJ1-5
D: -
V: TRBV19

DNA: TGTGCCAGCAGCTCTCGACGGGGCGGGGAGCTGTTTTTT
CDR3: CASSSRRGGELFF
size: few
J: TRBJ2-2
D: -
V: TRBV7-3

DNA: TGCGCCAGCAGCATGACAGAACCCAGAAACACCGGGGAGCTGTTTTTT
CDR3: CASSMTEPRNTGELFF
size: -
J: TRBJ2-2
D: -
V: TRBV5-1

DNA: TGCGCCAGCAGCCTCCTTCCAATGAGGGAAAATGAGCAGTTCTTC
CDR3: CASSLLPMRENEQFF
size: few
J: TRBJ2-1
D: -
V: TRBV5-1

DNA: TGTGCCAGCAGTTACAGCCTCCACGGGGAGCAGTACTTC
CDR3: CASSYSLHGEQYF
size: -
J: TRBJ2-7
D: -
V: TRBV6-5

DNA: TGTGCCAGCAGCCCACAGGGCGACTATGGCTACACCTTC
CDR3: CASSPQGDYGYTF
size: -
J: TRBJ1-2
D: -
V: TRBV7-3

DNA: TGTGCCAGCAGCTCCGCCCGGACAGGGGGGCGCAACTTGGGGTACAATGAGCAGTTCTTC
CDR3: CASSSARTGGRNLGYNEQFF
size: few
J: TRBJ2-1
D: TRBD1
V: TRBV7-3

DNA: TGTGCCATCAGTGGCGGTGAGGTAGGGACTCACACTGAAGCTTTCTTT
CDR3: CAISGGEVGTHTEAFF
size: many
J: TRBJ1-1
D: -
V: TRBV10-3

DNA: TGCAGTGCTAGAGATGCGGTACAGGGGCAAGGCTACACCTTC
CDR3: CSARDAVQGQGYTF
size: -
J: TRBJ1-2
D: TRBD1
V: TRBV20-1

DNA: TGCAGCGTTCAGGGGTCCTCCTCCTACGAGCAGTACTTC
CDR3: CSVQGSSSYEQYF
size: -
J: TRBJ2-7
D: -
V: TRBV29-1

DNA: TGTGCCATCAGTGAGTCTACAGGGATTGGCTACACCTTC
CDR3: CAISESTGIGYTF
size: few
J: TRBJ1-2
D: -
V: TRBV10-3

DNA: TGTGCCAGCAGTGAGGGGGTCCAGACCCAGTACTTC
CDR3: CASSEGVQTQYF
size: -
J: TRBJ2-5
D: -
V: TRBV2

DNA: TGTGCCAGCAGTAGAGCGGGAGGCGGAGATACGCAGTATTTT
CDR3: CASSRAGGGDTQYF
size: few
J: TRBJ2-3
D: TRBD2
V: TRBV7-9